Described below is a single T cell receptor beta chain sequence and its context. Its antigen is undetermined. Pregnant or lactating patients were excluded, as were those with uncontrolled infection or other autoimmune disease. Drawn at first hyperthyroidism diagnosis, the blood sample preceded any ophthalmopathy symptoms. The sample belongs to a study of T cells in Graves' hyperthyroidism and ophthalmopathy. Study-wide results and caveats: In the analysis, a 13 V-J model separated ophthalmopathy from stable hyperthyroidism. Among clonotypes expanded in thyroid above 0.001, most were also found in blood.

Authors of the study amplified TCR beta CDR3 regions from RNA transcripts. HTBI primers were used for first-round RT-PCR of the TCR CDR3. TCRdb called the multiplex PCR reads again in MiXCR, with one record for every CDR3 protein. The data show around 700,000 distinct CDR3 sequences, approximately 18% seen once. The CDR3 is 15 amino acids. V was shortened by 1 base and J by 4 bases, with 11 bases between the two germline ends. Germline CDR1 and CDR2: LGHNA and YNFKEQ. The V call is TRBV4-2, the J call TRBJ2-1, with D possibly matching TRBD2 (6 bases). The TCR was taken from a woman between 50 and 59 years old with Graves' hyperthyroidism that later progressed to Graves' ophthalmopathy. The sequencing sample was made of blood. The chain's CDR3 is CASSQVRETYNEQFF. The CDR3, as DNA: TGTGCCAGCAGCCAAGTCCGGGAGACGTACAATGAGCAGTTCTTC.